A single sample is the source of the 23 T cell receptor beta chains below, sequenced in a study of beta chain features in type 1 diabetes listed by TCRdb under 2018. The library came from the immunoSEQ multiplex PCR assay. All of the isolated RNA was reverse transcribed with the High Capacity cDNA Reverse Transcription Kit, so expressed TCRB transcripts were sequenced. This is the immuneACCESS table as TCRdb keeps it, with only in-frame sequences that have V and J called. A part of the clones is gone; compared with another copy, unresolved V genes explain less than half, and the rest is unexplained. The sample includes around 430,000 clones, with approximately 31% observed a single time. The ten most abundant clones make up roughly 0.06% of the sample. The sequencing input was naive CD4+ T cells from blood. The cell subset or site label on this specimen signifies: true naive CD4+ T cells. Every receptor here comes from a man in his late teens or twenties in good health.

The chain couples TRBV7-2 to TRBJ2-7, with D tentatively TRBD2 (6 bases). This CDR3 is 15 amino acids long. Germline V CDR1 and CDR2: SGHTA, FQGNSA. V was pared by 8 bases and J by 6 bases, with 23 bases between. For the CDR3, the DNA is TGTGCCAGCGCATTCCACGGCGGGATCTCCCCCGAGCAGTACTTC. Protein sequence: CASAFHGGISPEQYF.

The V call is TRBV18, the J call TRBJ2-1, with D possibly matching TRBD2 (6 bases). V lost 7 bases, J lost 7 bases, and 14 bases lay in between. Looked up from germline, CDR1 is KGHSH and CDR2 is LQKENI. The CDR3 is 13 amino acids. The CDR3 DNA follows: TGTGCCAGCTTGTCGTTGGGAGGTAATGAGCAGTTCTTC. Translated: CASLSLGGNEQFF.

The CDR3 DNA sequence: TGTGCCTGGAGACGTAGGGGGCTAGGGCAGCCCCAGCATTTT. Residues: CAWRRRGLGQPQHF. This chain connects TRBV30 to TRBJ1-5, with 7 bases identical to TRBD1. Germline values: CDR1 GTSNPN, CDR2 SVGIG (reference sequence). There are 14 residues in the CDR3. Trimming cost V 3 bases and J 7 bases; bases outside gene matches: 9.

In this sample, this clone turned up many times. This chain links TRBV30 with TRBJ1-2, with D unclear. Trimming removed 4 bases from V and 6 bases from J, with 9 bases in between. Germline CDR1 reads GTSNPN; CDR2 reads SVGIG (reference sequence). CDR3 length equals 11 residues. The CDR3 sequence: CAWNRGDGYTF. Written as DNA, the CDR3 is TGTGCCTGGAATCGGGGAGATGGCTACACCTTC.

This clone was observed a few times. The identical CDR3 is also encoded by other nucleotide sequences in the sample. The CDR3 DNA reads TGTGCCTGGGGGACGGGAAGCTCCTACGAGCAGTACTTC. Protein sequence: CAWGTGSSYEQYF. V is TRBV30 and J is TRBJ2-7; tentatively, D is TRBD1 or TRBD2 (5 bases each). The CDR3 is 13 residues long. The V gene lost 5 bases and the J gene lost 0 bases, with 11 bases spanning the gap. Germline loops: CDR1 GTSNPN, CDR2 SVGIG (reference sequence).

There are a few counts of this clone. The chain recombines TRBV5-1 with TRBJ2-7; the match to TRBD2 covers 12 bases. The CDR3 has 14 amino acids. J gave up 11 bases and V 2 bases, and 8 bases lay outside the gene matches. Germline CDR1 SGHRS, CDR2 YFSETQ. The CDR3 protein is CASSLTGLAGREYF. As DNA, the CDR3 is TGCGCCAGCAGCTTAACAGGACTAGCGGGAAGAGAGTACTTC.

The chain combines TRBV25-1 with TRBJ2-7, with D maybe TRBD2 (5 bases). Germline CDR1 is MGHDK and CDR2 is SYGVNS. V was trimmed by 8 bases and J by 3 bases, leaving 11 bases between them. This CDR3 has 12 residues. The CDR3 region has the DNA TGTGCCAGCCGAGGGTTGGTCTACGAGCAGTACTTC. The encoded protein is CASRGLVYEQYF.

This clone turned up a few times. The chain recombines TRBV29-1 with TRBJ2-3; no clear D. The germline V gene has CDR1 SQVTM and CDR2 ANQGSEA. The V end was cut by 8 bases, the J end by 6 bases, with 12 bases between. The CDR3 consists of 11 residues. CDR3 sequence (DNA): TGCAGCTCGACTGCGCCCGATACGCAGTATTTT. This encodes CSSTAPDTQYF.

This sequence joins TRBV25-1 and TRBJ2-1; D could derive from TRBD1 or TRBD2 (5 bases each). The V gene's germline CDR1 is MGHDK and CDR2 SYGVNS. The V end was cut by 3 bases, the J end by 2 bases, with 14 bases between. This CDR3 has 16 amino acids. CDR3 sequence reads: CASSELIRGPYNEQFF. In DNA form, the CDR3 reads TGTGCCAGCAGTGAGTTGATACGGGGACCCTACAATGAGCAGTTCTTC. The full variable domain, rest sourced from reference TRBV25-1 and TRBJ2-1, is EADIYQTPRYLVIGTGKKITLECSQTMGHDKMYWYQQDPGMELHLIHYSYGVNSTEKGDLSSESTVSRIRTEHFPLTLESARPSHTSQYLCASSELIRGPYNEQFFGPGTRLTVL.

This clone was detected only once. V usage is TRBV7-2 and J usage is TRBJ2-3; 9 nucleotides match TRBD1. The CDR3 is 18 residues long. Germline V CDR1 and CDR2: SGHTA, FQGNSA. Unmatched junction bases numbered 12, after V lost 5 bases and J lost 0 bases. CDR3: CASSRDRVSRTSTDTQYF. The CDR3 DNA reads TGTGCCAGCAGCCGGGACAGGGTGTCTCGTACTAGCACAGATACGCAGTATTTT.

The chain employs TRBV20-1 and TRBJ1-2, with unresolved D. This CDR3 has 10 amino acids. CDR1 and CDR2 from the germline V gene are DFQATT and SNEGSKA (reference sequence). Trimming cost V 6 bases and J 6 bases, with 8 bases left between them. As DNA, the CDR3 is TGCAGTGCAGCAGTCAATGGCTACACCTTC. Encoded protein: CSAAVNGYTF.

This clone was seen only a few times. V is TRBV9 and J is TRBJ2-1; 13 nucleotides align to TRBD2. This CDR3 contains 16 residues. V shed 4 bases, J shed 9 bases, and the junction held 10 bases outside the gene matches. Germline V gene data show CDR1 as SGDLS and CDR2 as YYNGEE. The CDR3 DNA is TGTGCCAGCAGCTTAAGGACTAGCGGGAGTGAGAGTGAGCAGTTCTTC. This encodes CASSLRTSGSESEQFF.

This clone turned up a few times. The sample carries other DNA sequences with the same CDR3. The chain has TRBV29-1 and TRBJ2-1; D remains unclear. CDR3 length equals 13 residues. Germline V gene data show CDR1 as SQVTM and CDR2 as ANQGSEA. V shed 1 base and J shed 6 bases, with 10 bases lying between them. CDR3 in amino acids: CSVEVQVGNEQFF. The CDR3 nucleotides are TGCAGCGTTGAAGTTCAAGTGGGCAATGAGCAGTTCTTC.

This clone was counted between two and nine times. Other DNA sequences within the sample encode an identical CDR3. The chain employs TRBV29-1 and TRBJ1-4, with D possibly matching TRBD1 (6 bases). The CDR3 has 14 amino acids. The germline V gene encodes CDR1 SQVTM and CDR2 ANQGSEA. Trimming cost V 3 bases and J 1 base, with 9 bases left between them. CDR3 nucleotides: TGCAGCGTTGACAGGGGAGGAACTAATGAAAAACTGTTTTTT. Amino acids: CSVDRGGTNEKLFF. The full variable domain, in which reference TRBV29-1 and TRBJ1-4 provide the parts outside the CDR3, is SAVISQKPSRDICQRGTSLTIQCQVDSQVTMMFWYRQQPGQSLTLIATANQGSEATYESGFVIDKFPISRPNLTFSTLTVSNMSPEDSSIYLCSVDRGGTNEKLFFGSGTQLSVL.

This clone was detected only a few times. V and J are TRBV18 and TRBJ2-5; weak D call: TRBD1 (6 bases). This CDR3 is built from 14 residues. Trimming pared 0 bases from V and 3 bases from J, leaving 8 bases between. Germline assignment: CDR1 KGHSH and CDR2 LQKENI. The CDR3 DNA follows: TGTGCCAGCTCACCACCTAACAGGGAAGAGACCCAGTACTTC. It is translated as CASSPPNREETQYF.

The gene calls are TRBV10-3 and TRBJ2-7, with 12 nucleotides matching TRBD2. There are 15 residues in the CDR3. The V gene's germline CDR1 is ENHRY and CDR2 SYGVKD. V lost 6 bases and J lost 2; bases outside the gene matches: 5. The CDR3 bases are TGTGCCATCAGACCGACTAGCGGGAGTCCCTACGAGCAGTACTTC. It codes for CAIRPTSGSPYEQYF.

The chain joins TRBV7-2 to TRBJ2-7, with 7 bases aligning to TRBD1. The V segment lost 5 bases and the J segment 0 bases; nucleotides outside the gene matches: 4. Looked up from germline, CDR1 is SGHTA and CDR2 is FQGNSA. CDR3 length: 14 amino acids. CDR3 protein: CASSITGVSYEQYF. CDR3 nucleotides: TGTGCCAGCAGCATCACAGGGGTCTCCTACGAGCAGTACTTC.

This clone was seen a handful of times. This chain connects TRBV25-1 to TRBJ1-1, with 7 nucleotides matching TRBD1. The CDR3 runs to 12 residues. The germline V gene encodes CDR1 MGHDK and CDR2 SYGVNS. After removal of 7 bases from V and 4 bases from J, the junction contained 3 bases not matched to a gene. In DNA, the CDR3 is TGTGCCAGCAACACAGGGGCCACTGAAGCTTTCTTT. Its translation is CASNTGATEAFF.

This chain links TRBV6-5 with TRBJ2-5; the D is unclear. This CDR3 region has 16 residues. Germline V CDR1 and CDR2: MNHEY, SVGAGI. V was shortened by 0 bases and J by 4 bases, with 15 bases between the two germline ends. CDR3 loop: CASSYSNPSPTETQYF. In DNA, the CDR3 is TGTGCCAGCAGTTACTCGAACCCTTCTCCGACAGAGACCCAGTACTTC.

The chain links TRBV7-2 to TRBJ2-4, with 7 bases identical to TRBD1. Germline CDR1 is SGHTA and CDR2 is FQGNSA. This CDR3 is 16 amino acids long. Germline trimming cut 0 bases from V and 6 bases from J; bases unmatched to any gene: 8. The CDR3 here is CASSLAPGGDTNIQYF. CDR3 coding DNA: TGTGCCAGCAGCTTAGCCCCAGGGGGTGACACAAACATTCAGTACTTC.

This clone turned up a few times. The chain carries TRBV30 and TRBJ1-4; 7 nucleotides match TRBD1. Germline V gene sequence: CDR1 GTSNPN, CDR2 SVGIG (reference sequence). V lost 0 bases and J lost 4; bases outside the gene matches: 5. This CDR3 is built from 15 residues. The CDR3, as DNA: TGTGCCTGGAGTGTACCGGACAGGTTTAATGAAAAACTGTTTTTT. The encoded protein is CAWSVPDRFNEKLFF.

In its sample, this clone was seen a few times. The V and J genes are TRBV19 and TRBJ2-4; D gene ambiguous. The CDR3 runs to 15 residues. V lost 3 bases and J lost 1, with 10 bases in between. From germline, CDR1 is LNHDA and CDR2 SQIVND (reference sequence). The CDR3 nucleotides read TGTGCCAGTAGTATTACCGGTGGGGCCAAAAACATTCAGTACTTC. Its translation: CASSITGGAKNIQYF.

The chain combines TRBV18 with TRBJ1-1, with D possibly TRBD1 on 6 matching bases. This CDR3 comprises 13 residues. V was cut by 3 bases and J by 8 bases, with 13 bases left in between. Germline-derived CDR1 and CDR2 are KGHSH and LQKENI. The CDR3 DNA reads as TGTGCCAGCTCACCCCCGGGACACCCAGAAGCTTTCTTT. Its protein is CASSPPGHPEAFF.